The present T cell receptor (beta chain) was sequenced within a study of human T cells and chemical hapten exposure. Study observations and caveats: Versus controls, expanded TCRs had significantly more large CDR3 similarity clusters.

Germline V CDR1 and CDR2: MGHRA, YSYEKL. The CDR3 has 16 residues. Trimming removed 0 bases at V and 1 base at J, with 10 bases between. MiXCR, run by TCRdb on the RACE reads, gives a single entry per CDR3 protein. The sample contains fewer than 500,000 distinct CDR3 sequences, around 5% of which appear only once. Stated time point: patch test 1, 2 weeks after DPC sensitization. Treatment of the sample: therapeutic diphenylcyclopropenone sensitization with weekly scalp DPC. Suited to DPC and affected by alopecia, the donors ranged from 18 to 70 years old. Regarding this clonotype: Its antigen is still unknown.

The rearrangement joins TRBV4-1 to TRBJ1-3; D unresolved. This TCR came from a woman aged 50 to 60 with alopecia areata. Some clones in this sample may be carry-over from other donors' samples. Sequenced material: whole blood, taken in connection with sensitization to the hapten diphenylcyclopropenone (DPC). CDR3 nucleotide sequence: TGCGCCAGCAGCCAAGATGCGGCACCGTCTGGAAACACCATATATTTT. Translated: CASSQDAAPSGNTIYF.